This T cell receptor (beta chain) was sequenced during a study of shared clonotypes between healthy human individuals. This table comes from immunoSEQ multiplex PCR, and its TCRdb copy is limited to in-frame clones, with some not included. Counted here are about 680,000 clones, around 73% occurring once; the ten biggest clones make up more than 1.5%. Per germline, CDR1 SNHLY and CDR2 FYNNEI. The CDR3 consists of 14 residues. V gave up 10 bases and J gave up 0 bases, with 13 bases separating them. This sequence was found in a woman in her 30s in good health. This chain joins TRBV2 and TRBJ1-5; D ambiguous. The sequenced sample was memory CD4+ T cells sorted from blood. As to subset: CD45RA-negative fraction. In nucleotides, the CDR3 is TGTGCCACCGACTTGCTCAATAGCAATCAGCCCCAGCATTTT. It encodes CATDLLNSNQPQHF.